A single T cell receptor (beta chain) is shown here with its context. The specificity of this receptor is unknown. Base qualities are missing; no much larger clone stands one base away. The sample is drawn from a study of cytomegalovirus exposure and HLA in healthy donors (dated by TCRdb to about 2017). About the investigation overall: In an earlier analysis of 587 of the donors, about 260 Gb of sequence data and 90 million to 120 million unique TCR beta sequences from roughly 200 million T cells were reported. To decide whether each TCR beta V gene segment behaved as functional or pseudogenic, an earlier analysis of nearly 600 of the donors relied on high-throughput TCR beta sequencing. All discovery cohort repertoires had been generated using a single sequencing platform. On average, approximately 250,000 unique TCR beta nucleotide sequences were sequenced per donor among about 400 genotyped donors of the cohort, with roughly 18% of those sequences being non-productive. The T cell repertoires of roughly 660 subjects were profiled by immunosequencing and related to cytomegalovirus serostatus. Among the roughly 400 genotyped donors, around 81% belonged to the genetic ancestry cluster associated with self-reported Caucasian donors. Both class I and class II loci were covered by HLA typing, at four-digit resolution. Typing coverage varied by locus: roughly 620-640 donors for A, B, C, DRB1 and DQB1; about 520 for DQA1; 606 for DPA1; more than 450 for DPB1. A later genetic analysis used genome-wide SNP genotypes for about three fifths of the 666 donors, treating that subset as a discovery cohort. In a later analysis, previously published TCR beta repertoires from more than 500 donors were re-analyzed and high-resolution HLA genotyping was added so that TCR occurrence patterns could be studied. Donor age, sex, ethnicity and CMV serostatus were collected together with the repertoire data. Rather than drawing on any new phenotypic data, the later analysis identified candidate immune exposures from TCR beta sequences and the way those sequences occurred across donors. High-throughput TCR immunosequencing, statistical association of individual TCRs with disease status, and machine learning were combined to predict cytomegalovirus infection status. Besides the first cohort of roughly 700 subjects, a separate validation cohort made up of 120 different subjects was used. An early release that covered 640 HLA-typed donors contained 250 to 350 gigabases of sequencing data and around 80 million unique TCR sequences. The study aimed to test whether cataloging public T cell receptors could reveal signatures of past pathogen exposure. Four or five DR-DQ haplotypes were handled as single units for association and clustering because linkage in the cohort was strong. Results the study describes overall, beyond this receptor: A group of highly shared sequence variants was considered likely to be a technical artifact of the sequencing pipeline. The study gave a list of some 150 TCR beta chains associated with cytomegalovirus. Most TCR sequences were observed very rarely across donors, whereas some public TCRs were present in many individuals. Because counts were too low, 15 to 20 rarely observed V segments, including chromosome 9 orphons, were excluded from the earlier analysis of several hundred of the donors. A further reported finding was that TCR beta sequences accurately predicted the HLA-A and HLA-B alleles for most subjects in the first cohort. The authors suggested that the approach could potentially be extended to other disease states and immunological phenotypes. A later analysis found that HLA-associated TCR beta chains were more clonally expanded and had lower generation probabilities than equally common non-associated chains. In both the original and validation cohorts, the classifier was reported to diagnose cytomegalovirus status with high specificity and sensitivity. CMV serostatus was the only immune exposure information available for the cohort. In a later analysis, 16,951 TCR beta sequences were associated with specific HLA alleles at a false discovery rate of 0.05. According to a later analysis, TCR association rates differed among HLA loci, with DRB1 alleles showing the most associated TCRs and HLA-C alleles showing the fewest. According to a later analysis, parvovirus B19, influenza, CMV and Epstein-Barr virus appeared linked to several top co-occurrence clusters. Compared with the approximately 670-donor mean, donors in an Asian-associated ancestry cluster had fewer N-insertions in productive TCRs, according to a later genetic analysis. Assigning TCR associations to individual alleles was difficult when HLA alleles, especially DR and DQ, strongly co-occurred. Broadly in line with IMGT annotations, most TCR beta V segments showed up in productive rearrangements about 87% or about 30% of the time in an earlier analysis of about 500 of the donors. Because HLA typing was unavailable for some donors at each locus, only the typed subset was used in association tests. Most CMV-associated TCR beta chains appeared to be HLA-restricted in a later analysis, and the HLA associations seemed to be driven largely by CMV exposure. This cohort had only TCR beta chains sequenced, and the lack of alpha or paired-chain data limited which features could be detected. Correlated functional status among segregating V segments might reflect linkage disequilibrium, but an unknown experimental factor could not be ruled out. Because the 87-base-pair reads could not distinguish some IMGT-functional V segments, including TRBV6-2 and TRBV6-3, those segments were excluded. In vitro tests confirmed that a few of the cytomegalovirus-associated TCR beta chains recognize cytomegalovirus antigens. A later genetic analysis associated a missense DCLRE1C variant with V-gene and J-gene trimming of TCR beta chains, and an independent cohort replicated the association. The presence/absence analyses assumed that sequencing depth was roughly uniform across donors, and that assumption may not be true.

Receptor libraries were prepared by the immunoSEQ multiplex PCR assay. A mixture of 60 forward primers for TCR Vbeta segments and 13 reverse primers for TCR Jbeta segments was used in the multiplex PCR. A multiplex PCR assay on genomic DNA amplified the CDR3 region of rearranged TCR beta genes. The amplified TCR beta libraries were sequenced on the Illumina HiSeq System as 87-base-pair reads. The original methods were these. A later analysis tallied roughly 76 million unique TCR beta chains across the 550 to 850 repertoires, and some 10 million of those chains were shared by two or more donors. A nearest-neighbor algorithm error-corrected the raw reads and collapsed the reads into unique sequences, merging closely related sequences to remove PCR and sequencing errors. To assign V, D and J gene segments, CDR3 sequences were aligned to IMGT reference sequences. Each retained sequence needed at least a six-nucleotide match to both a V gene segment and a J gene segment. Rearrangements were classified as productive when the CDR3 lacked stop codons and remained in frame with V and J, and all other rearrangements were classified as non-productive. Following IMGT convention, CDR3 was defined as the stretch from the second conserved V-encoded cysteine up to the conserved J-encoded phenylalanine. The earlier analysis of about 640 of the donors excluded any sequence lacking an unambiguous match to a single V gene segment. An earlier analysis of a few hundred of the donors classified V segments as functional when productive rearrangements were above 56.7% and as segregating when the standard deviation between donors was above 5%. A statistical classification framework was built for diagnosing cytomegalovirus status from the catalog of TCR beta chain sequences. V and J gene assignment, in a later analysis, came from comparing TCR nucleotide sequences with IMGT/GENE-DB human TR gene sequences. Using the TCRdist pipeline, a later analysis assigned CDR3 sequences along with most-parsimonious VDJ recombination scenarios. A later analysis defined each TCR beta chain by its CDR3 amino acid sequence plus V-gene family, and excluded reads lacking a unique V-gene family. To address suspected cross-contamination and a sequencing artifact, a later analysis removed 592 highly shared, low-generation-probability nucleotide sequences. A later analysis calculated a clonal expansion index for each public chain from normalized within-repertoire ranks of inferred template counts. Generation probabilities in a later analysis came from a VDJ recombination model fitted to out-of-frame rearrangements, and those results were checked against IGoR. A later analysis scored TCR-TCR, TCR-HLA and TCR-CMV co-occurrence with hypergeometric tests, applying a repertoire-size bias correction to TCR pairs. False discovery rates were estimated in a later analysis by permuting HLA or CMV assignments 20 times. A later analysis grouped co-occurring TCRs with DBSCAN, adding TCRdist sequence similarity when clustering within HLA-allele-positive subsets. For co-occurrence clustering, repertoires with fewer than 30,000 or more than 120,000 public chains were excluded, along with five repertoires with anomalous nucleotide sharing. TCRdb carries this immuneACCESS record with in-frame sequences only. Its versions omit some clonotypes, under half of them owing to an unresolved V gene in the studies checked, with the rest unexplained. Clone size and the V and J calls come from that table; the DNA yielded D and trimming. The sample table records 250,000 to 350,000 clones; roughly 88% of these occur just once. Of the sample, almost 4% is held by the ten largest clones.

In total, roughly 670 healthy bone marrow donors made up the cohort. At the time of sampling, every cohort member was nominally healthy, though immune exposures that went unrecorded were likely present. The donor tested CMV seropositive, placing the donor among the 289 seropositive members of the cohort. Each donor provided a peripheral blood sample, and peripheral blood mononuclear cells were used for TCR beta sequencing. Genomic DNA extraction from the blood cell samples was performed with the Qiagen DNeasy Blood Extraction Kit. Unmatched junction bases come to 9, with V trimmed by 3 bases and J by 0 bases. Taken from cysteine to phenylalanine, the CDR3 has 18 residues. Just CDR3 DNA is preserved here, 54 bases in frame from base 1. Sequences SGHNT (CDR1) and YYREEE (CDR2) are obtained from the germline V gene (reference sequence).

Recombination connected TRBV5-4 to TRBJ2-1; 10 central nucleotides agree with TRBD2. The receptor was derived from a man aged 40-49 years in good health and CMV-seropositive. Sequencing was performed on PBMCs. The CDR3 reads as follows: CASSSPLPSGSSYNEQFF. The DNA sequence is given as TGTGCCAGCAGCTCACCCTTACCTAGCGGGAGCTCCTACAATGAGCAGTTCTTC. This CDR3, with the reference TRBV5-4 and TRBJ2-1 proteins standing in past its ends, gives the full variable domain ETGVTQSPTHLIKTRGQQVTLRCSSQSGHNTVSWYQQALGQGPQFIFQYYREEENGRGNFPPRFSGLQFPNYSSELNVNALELDDSALYLCASSSPLPSGSSYNEQFFGPGTRLTVL.